This T cell receptor beta chain appears in the sequencing data of a study of Graves' ophthalmopathy and Graves' hyperthyroidism. Study context: At the time of initial diagnosis and before any treatment, peripheral blood was collected.

In the case of this clonotype: The target antigen is unknown.

The sequenced template was RNA, covering the TCR beta CDR3 region. After a first-round RT-PCR with HTBI primers, a second-round multiplex PCR was run. One entry per CDR3 protein results from TCRdb running MiXCR on the multiplex PCR reads. The table includes about 620,000 distinct CDR3 sequences, approximately 22% detected once. The CDR3 has 12 residues. Looked up from germline, CDR1 is MNHNS and CDR2 is SASEGT. V dropped 7 bases and J dropped 4 bases, with 10 bases sitting between them. Hyperthyroidism patients were newly diagnosed, under 2 months' duration, aged 18 to 65. Findings and caveats of the study: Blood shared most expanded thyroid clonotypes above 0.001 frequency. The model predicted ophthalmopathy progression with 60% to 71% sensitivity and around 74% specificity.

J is TRBJ1-2 and V is TRBV6-1; no firm D call. The sequenced sample was peripheral blood. This TCR was recovered from a woman aged 18-29 years with stable Graves' hyperthyroidism. Some clones in this sample may be carry-over from other donors' samples. This chain's CDR3 is CASTQTRYGYTF. DNA of the CDR3: TGTGCCAGCACCCAGACACGCTATGGCTACACCTTC.